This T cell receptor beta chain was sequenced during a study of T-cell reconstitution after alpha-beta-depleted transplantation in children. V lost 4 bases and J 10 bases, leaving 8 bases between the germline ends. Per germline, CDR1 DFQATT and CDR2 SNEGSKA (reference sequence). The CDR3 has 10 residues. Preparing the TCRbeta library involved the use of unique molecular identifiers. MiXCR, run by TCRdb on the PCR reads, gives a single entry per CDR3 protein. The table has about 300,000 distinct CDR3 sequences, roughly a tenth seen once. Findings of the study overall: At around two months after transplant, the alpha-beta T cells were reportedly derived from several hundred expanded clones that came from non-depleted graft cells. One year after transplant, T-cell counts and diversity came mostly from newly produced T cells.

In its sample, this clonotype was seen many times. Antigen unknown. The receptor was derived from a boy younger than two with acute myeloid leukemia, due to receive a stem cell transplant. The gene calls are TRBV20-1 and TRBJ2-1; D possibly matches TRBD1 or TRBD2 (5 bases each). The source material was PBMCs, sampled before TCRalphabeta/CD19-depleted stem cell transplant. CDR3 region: CSATGAEQFF. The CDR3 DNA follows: TGCAGTGCTACCGGGGCCGAGCAGTTCTTC.